The rows below give T cell receptor beta chains drawn from one sample of a study of T cells after posttransplantation cyclophosphamide. Clones were sequenced by immunoSEQ multiplex PCR, and TCRdb holds only the in-frame ones, with some missing. The sample contains around 6,000 clones, roughly 98% of which appear only once. The sample was memory CD4+ T cells sorted from PBMCs. The receptors were sampled from a man between 40 and 49 years old in good health, CMV-negative, and a related stem cell transplant donor. CDR3s include the opening cysteine and the closing phenylalanine or tryptophan. The D gene is left open where the match is weak. Clone size appears in some rows only: once, few, many, or a class for an expanded clone.

cdr3_length j_call v_call clone_size d_call cdr3_aa cdr3_nt
15 TRBJ2-1 TRBV18 - - CASSERYSDYNEQFF TGTGCCAGCTCTGAGCGTTATAGCGACTACAATGAGCAGTTCTTC
15 TRBJ2-1 TRBV7-2 - TRBD2 CASSLVASGDGEQFF TGTGCCAGCAGCTTAGTGGCTAGCGGGGATGGTGAGCAGTTCTTC
13 TRBJ1-4 TRBV6-1 once - CASFGGNNEKLFF TGTGCCAGTTTTGGAGGGAATAACGAAAAACTGTTTTTT
16 TRBJ2-3 TRBV9 - TRBD2 CASSSRLAGPTDTQYF TGTGCCAGCAGCTCCCGACTAGCGGGACCCACAGATACGCAGTATTTT
13 TRBJ2-3 TRBV25-1 - TRBD1 CASSGQGLDTQYF TGTGCCAGCAGTGGACAGGGGTTGGATACGCAGTATTTT
16 TRBJ2-7 TRBV11-2 - TRBD1 CASSFFGGTVSYEQYF TGTGCCAGCAGTTTTTTTGGTGGGACAGTTTCCTACGAGCAGTACTTC
15 TRBJ1-5 TRBV18 - - CASSPGLLGNQPQHF TGTGCCAGCTCACCGGGGCTTTTGGGCAATCAGCCCCAGCATTTT
14 TRBJ1-3 TRBV9 - - CASSPTLSGNTIYF TGTGCCAGCAGCCCCACCCTAAGTGGAAACACCATATATTTT
16 TRBJ1-1 TRBV4-3 - - CASSQDRAGAGTEAFF TGCGCCAGCAGCCAAGACAGGGCGGGGGCGGGCACTGAAGCTTTCTTT
15 TRBJ2-1 TRBV9 - TRBD1 CASSVRQGGDNEQFF TGTGCCAGCAGCGTAAGACAGGGTGGAGACAATGAGCAGTTCTTC
15 TRBJ1-5 TRBV7-2 few - CASSFQIRSNQPQHF TGTGCCAGCAGCTTTCAGATCCGTAGCAATCAGCCCCAGCATTTT
15 TRBJ2-5 TRBV12-5 - - CASAILALLQETQYF TGTGCTAGTGCGATACTAGCCCTCCTTCAAGAGACCCAGTACTTC
14 TRBJ1-1 TRBV6-9 - TRBD1 CASSSQGAIREAFF TGTGCCAGCAGTTCTCAGGGGGCGATCAGGGAAGCTTTCTTT
14 TRBJ2-4 TRBV6-5 - - CASSGTGPKNIQYF TGTGCCAGCAGCGGAACAGGGCCCAAAAACATTCAGTACTTC
15 TRBJ1-5 TRBV30 - - CAWSYPGGSNQPQHF TGTGCCTGGAGTTACCCCGGAGGTAGCAATCAGCCCCAGCATTTT
15 TRBJ1-5 TRBV19 - TRBD1 CASSIRTGIKQPQHF TGTGCCAGTAGTATAAGGACAGGGATAAAACAGCCCCAGCATTTT
14 TRBJ1-4 TRBV28 - - CASSLQGLNEKLFF TGTGCCAGCAGTCTACAGGGCCTTAATGAAAAACTGTTTTTT
13 TRBJ1-1 TRBV12-5 - - CASALGLNTEAFF TGTGCTAGTGCCTTGGGACTTAACACTGAAGCTTTCTTT
15 TRBJ2-3 TRBV6-5 - TRBD1 CASSFGTGATDTQYF TGTGCCAGCAGTTTCGGGACAGGGGCCACAGATACGCAGTATTTT
13 TRBJ2-7 TRBV6-5 - - CASSKTGPYEQYF TGTGCCAGCAGTAAAACAGGCCCATACGAGCAGTACTTC
15 TRBJ1-3 TRBV4-2 - - CASSQDSGKPNTIYF TGTGCCAGCAGCCAAGATTCAGGGAAGCCTAACACCATATATTTT
14 TRBJ1-2 TRBV27 - - CASSPAEGRHGYTF TGTGCCAGCAGTCCCGCGGAGGGTCGTCATGGCTACACCTTC
16 TRBJ2-5 TRBV5-6 - - CASSLSFGSGEETQYF TGTGCCAGCAGCTTGAGTTTCGGGAGTGGGGAAGAGACCCAGTACTTC
15 TRBJ2-5 TRBV14 - - CASSQREQLQETQYF TGTGCCAGCAGCCAACGGGAACAGCTCCAAGAGACCCAGTACTTC
14 TRBJ1-1 TRBV6-1 - - CASRQGPLNTEAFF TGTGCCAGCAGGCAGGGGCCCCTGAACACTGAAGCTTTCTTT
14 TRBJ1-1 TRBV5-1 - - CASSLERGDTEAFF TGCGCCAGCAGCTTGGAGCGGGGGGACACTGAAGCTTTCTTT
15 TRBJ1-5 TRBV7-2 - - CASSSQAGINQPQHF TGTGCCAGCAGCTCCCAAGCAGGGATCAATCAGCCCCAGCATTTT
18 TRBJ2-2 TRBV2 - TRBD1 CASTKIDWDRVVSGELFF TGTGCCAGCACAAAAATCGACTGGGACAGGGTGGTTAGCGGGGAGCTGTTTTTT
15 TRBJ2-2 TRBV27 - TRBD1 CASSFGTVNTGELFF TGTGCCAGCAGTTTCGGGACAGTGAACACCGGGGAGCTGTTTTTT
15 TRBJ2-5 TRBV5-6 once - CASSSQGGVQETQYF TGTGCCAGCAGCTCGCAGGGCGGGGTCCAAGAGACCCAGTACTTC
12 TRBJ2-3 TRBV30 once TRBD1 CAYGAGQGVRYF TGTGCCTACGGGGCCGGACAGGGGGTAAGGTATTTT
15 TRBJ2-1 TRBV11-3 once - CASSLRVTPYNEQFF TGTGCCAGCAGCCTCCGAGTAACCCCTTACAATGAGCAGTTCTTC
16 TRBJ2-7 TRBV5-1 - TRBD1 CASSLDPGGRTYEQYF TGCGCCAGCAGCTTGGATCCAGGGGGCAGGACCTACGAGCAGTACTTC
13 TRBJ2-5 TRBV19 - - CASKAGPGETQYF TGTGCCAGTAAGGCGGGCCCTGGGGAGACCCAGTACTTC
17 TRBJ2-7 TRBV21-1 - - CASSKGGTGIIPYEQYF TGTGCCAGCAGCAAGGGAGGGACAGGGATTATCCCCTACGAGCAGTACTTC
14 TRBJ2-1 TRBV28 - - CASTMEGTYNEQFF TGTGCCAGCACCATGGAGGGGACCTACAATGAGCAGTTCTTC
16 TRBJ2-1 TRBV4-1 - - CASSQLRLVSYNEQFF TGCGCCAGCAGCCAACTACGACTAGTTTCCTACAATGAGCAGTTCTTC
19 TRBJ2-1 TRBV7-8 - TRBD2 CASSLSRLAGPRSYNEQFF TGTGCCAGCAGCTTGTCGCGACTAGCTGGCCCGCGCTCCTACAATGAGCAGTTCTTC
13 TRBJ1-1 TRBV19 - - CASSLLGRTRSFF TGTGCCAGTAGTTTATTGGGCCGGACACGATCTTTCTTT
14 TRBJ2-2 TRBV19 - TRBD2 CASRGSGAAGELFF TGTGCCAGTAGGGGTAGCGGGGCCGCCGGGGAGCTGTTTTTT
14 TRBJ2-3 TRBV27 - TRBD1 CASNSDRGTDTQYF TGTGCCAGCAATTCTGACAGGGGCACAGATACGCAGTATTTT
13 TRBJ2-7 TRBV16 once TRBD1 CASSPGQSYEQYF TGTGCCAGCAGTCCGGGACAGAGCTACGAGCAGTACTTC
16 TRBJ2-5 TRBV5-1 - - CASSLLEAGLVETQYF TGCGCCAGCAGCCTCTTGGAGGCGGGGTTGGTAGAGACCCAGTACTTC
14 TRBJ1-2 TRBV19 - - CATSSGFSSYGYTF TGTGCCACTAGTAGCGGCTTTTCTAGCTATGGCTACACCTTC
19 TRBJ2-7 TRBV29-1 - TRBD2 CSVEDRGTSGSSWTYEQYF TGCAGCGTTGAAGATCGGGGGACTAGCGGGAGTAGCTGGACATACGAGCAGTACTTC
12 TRBJ2-7 TRBV28 - - CASQEGGVEQYF TGTGCCAGCCAAGAGGGGGGGGTCGAGCAGTACTTC
15 TRBJ2-3 TRBV2 - TRBD2 CASTPTSGSTDTQYF TGTGCCAGCACCCCGACTAGCGGGAGCACAGATACGCAGTATTTT
17 TRBJ2-7 TRBV2 - TRBD2 CASSGTSGRALQDEQYF TGTGCCAGCAGCGGGACTAGCGGGAGGGCTTTACAGGACGAGCAGTACTTC
15 TRBJ2-3 TRBV9 - - CASSVVGAGTDTQYF TGTGCCAGCAGCGTAGTGGGGGCAGGAACAGATACGCAGTATTTT